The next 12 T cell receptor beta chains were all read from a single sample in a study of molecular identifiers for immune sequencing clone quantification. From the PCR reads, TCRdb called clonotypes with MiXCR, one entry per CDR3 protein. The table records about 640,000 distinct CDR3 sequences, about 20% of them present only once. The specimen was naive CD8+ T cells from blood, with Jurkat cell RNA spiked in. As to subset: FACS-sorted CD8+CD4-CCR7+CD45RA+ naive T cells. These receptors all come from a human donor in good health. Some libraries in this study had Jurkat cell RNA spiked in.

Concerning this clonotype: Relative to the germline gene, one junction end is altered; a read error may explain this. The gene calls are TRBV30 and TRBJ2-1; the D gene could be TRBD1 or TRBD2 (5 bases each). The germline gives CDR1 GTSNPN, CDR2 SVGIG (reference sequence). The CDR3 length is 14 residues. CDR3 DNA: TGTGCCCGGAGTGTAGGGGACCCTAACAATGAGCAGTTCTTC. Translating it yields CARSVGDPNNEQFF. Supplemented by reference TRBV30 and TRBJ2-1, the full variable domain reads SQTIHQWPATLVQPVGSPLSLECTVEGTSNPNLYWYRQAAGRGLQLLFYSVGIGQISSEVPQNLSASRPQDRQFILSSKKLLLSDSGFYLCARSVGDPNNEQFFGPGTRLTVL.

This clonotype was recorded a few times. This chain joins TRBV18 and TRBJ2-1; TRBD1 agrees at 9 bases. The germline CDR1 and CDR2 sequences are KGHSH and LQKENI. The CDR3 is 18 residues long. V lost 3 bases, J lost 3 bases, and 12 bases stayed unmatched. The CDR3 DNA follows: TGTGCCAGCTCACCTGTGGACAGGGGACCTTCTAGCTACAATGAGCAGTTCTTC. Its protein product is CASSPVDRGPSSYNEQFF.

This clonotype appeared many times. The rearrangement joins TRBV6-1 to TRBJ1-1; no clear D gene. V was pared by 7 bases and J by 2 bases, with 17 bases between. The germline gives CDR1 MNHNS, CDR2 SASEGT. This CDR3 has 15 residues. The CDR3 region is CASTLAEGFNTEAFF. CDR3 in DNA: TGTGCCAGCACCCTAGCGGAGGGTTTCAACACTGAAGCTTTCTTT.

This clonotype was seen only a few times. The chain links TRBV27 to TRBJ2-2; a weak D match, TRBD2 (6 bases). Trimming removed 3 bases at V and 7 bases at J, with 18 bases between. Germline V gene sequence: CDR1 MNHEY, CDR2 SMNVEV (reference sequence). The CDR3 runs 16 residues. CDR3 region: CASSLVGGYGIGELFF. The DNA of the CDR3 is TGTGCCAGCAGTTTGGTGGGGGGATACGGAATCGGGGAGCTGTTTTTT.

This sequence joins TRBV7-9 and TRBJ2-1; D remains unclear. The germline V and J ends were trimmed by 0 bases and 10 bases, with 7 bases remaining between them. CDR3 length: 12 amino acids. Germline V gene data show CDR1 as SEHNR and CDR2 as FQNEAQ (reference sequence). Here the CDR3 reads CASSLATLEQFF. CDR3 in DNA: TGTGCCAGCAGCTTAGCGACCCTAGAGCAGTTCTTC.

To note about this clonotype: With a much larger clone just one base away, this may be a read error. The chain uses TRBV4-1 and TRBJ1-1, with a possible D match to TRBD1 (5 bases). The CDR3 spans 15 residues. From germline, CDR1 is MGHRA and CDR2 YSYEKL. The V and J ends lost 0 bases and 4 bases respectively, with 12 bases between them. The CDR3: CASSQDGTWGTEAFF. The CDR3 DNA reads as TGCGCCAGCAGCCAAGACGGGACGTGGGGCACTGAAGCTTTCTTT.

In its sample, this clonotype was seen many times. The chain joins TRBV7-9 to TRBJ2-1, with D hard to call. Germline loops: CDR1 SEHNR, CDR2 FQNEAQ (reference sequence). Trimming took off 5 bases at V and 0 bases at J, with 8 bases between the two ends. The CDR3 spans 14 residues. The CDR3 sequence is CASSDSISYNEQFF. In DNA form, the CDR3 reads TGTGCCAGCAGCGACTCGATCTCCTACAATGAGCAGTTCTTC.

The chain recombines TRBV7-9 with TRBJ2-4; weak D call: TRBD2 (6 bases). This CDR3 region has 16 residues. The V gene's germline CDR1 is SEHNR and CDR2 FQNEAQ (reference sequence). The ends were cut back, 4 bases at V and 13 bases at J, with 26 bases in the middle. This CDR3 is CASSYAVAGSYNEQYF. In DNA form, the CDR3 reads TGTGCCAGCAGCTACGCGGTGGCGGGGAGCTACAATGAGCAGTACTTC.

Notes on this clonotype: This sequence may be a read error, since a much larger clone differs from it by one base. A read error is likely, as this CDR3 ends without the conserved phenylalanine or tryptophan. The CDR3, as DNA: TGTGCCAGTAGTTTCCCTCATAGCAATCAGCCCCAGCATCTT. Translating gives CASSFPHSNQPQHL. The J gene is TRBJ1-5, the V gene TRBV19; D unresolved. The CDR3 consists of 14 residues. The V gene lost 5 bases and the J gene lost 0 bases, with 8 bases spanning the gap. Germline-derived CDR1 and CDR2 are LNHDA and SQIVND (reference sequence).

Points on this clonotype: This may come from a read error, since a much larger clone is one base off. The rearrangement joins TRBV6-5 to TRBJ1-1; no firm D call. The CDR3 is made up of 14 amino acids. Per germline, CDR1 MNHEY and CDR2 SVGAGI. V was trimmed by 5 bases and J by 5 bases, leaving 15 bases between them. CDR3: CASSPGLEWTEAFF. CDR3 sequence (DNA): TGTGCCAGCAGTCCGGGTCTAGAGTGGACTGAAGCTTTCTTT.

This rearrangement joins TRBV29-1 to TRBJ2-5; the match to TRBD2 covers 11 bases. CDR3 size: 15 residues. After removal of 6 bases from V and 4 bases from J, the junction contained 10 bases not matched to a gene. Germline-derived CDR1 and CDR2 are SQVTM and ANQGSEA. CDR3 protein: CSVAVAGGLRETQYF. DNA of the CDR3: TGCAGCGTGGCTGTAGCGGGGGGGTTAAGAGAGACCCAGTACTTC.

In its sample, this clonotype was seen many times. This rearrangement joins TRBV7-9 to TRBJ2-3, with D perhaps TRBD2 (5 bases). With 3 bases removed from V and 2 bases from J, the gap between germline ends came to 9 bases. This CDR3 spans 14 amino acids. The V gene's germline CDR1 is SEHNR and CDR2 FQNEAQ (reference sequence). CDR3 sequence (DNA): TGTGCCAGCAGCTTTTCCGGGATCACAGATACGCAGTATTTT. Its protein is CASSFSGITDTQYF.